This TCR beta chain came from a study of somatic mutations in cytotoxic T cells in rheumatoid arthritis. General study findings and limits: Levels of CD8+ T-cell clonality in rheumatoid arthritis patients were statistically indistinguishable from those seen in age-matched healthy controls, with no significant difference. The authors did not know the antigen targets of the expanded CD8+ clones.

Measured with immunoSEQ multiplex PCR; TCRdb has only the in-frame clones, and not every one. The table includes around 16,000 clones, approximately 80% detected once. Turning to this clone: Antigen: not known.

Germline CDR1 reads SEHNR; CDR2 reads FQNEAQ (reference sequence). The CDR3 runs 12 residues. Trimming removed 5 bases at V and 9 bases at J, with 11 bases between. The sample consisted of CD8+ T cells sorted from blood. The sequence derives from an adult with rheumatoid arthritis. The gene calls are TRBV7-9 and TRBJ1-5, with D possibly being TRBD1 (5 bases). CDR3 loop: CASSPRGRPQHF. As DNA, the CDR3 is TGTGCCAGCAGCCCACGGGGACGGCCCCAGCATTTT.